The clone carrying this T cell receptor beta chain was observed a handful of times. Its antigen remains unknown. Oncomine TCR Beta short-read sequencing was applied to DNA from cultured CD4+ T cells. TCRdb called the PCR reads again in MiXCR, with one record for every CDR3 protein. This table has 10,000 or so distinct CDR3 sequences, around 60% appearing once. Treatment meaning: roughly ten-day PBMC culture with coronavirus spike peptide pools or control peptides (ViraFEST assay). The junction had 4 bases not matched to a gene; V was cut back by 5 bases and J by 2 bases. Looked up from germline, CDR1 is MGHDK and CDR2 is SYGVNS. This CDR3 is 14 amino acids long. This record comes from a study of vaccination and CD4 T cells after COVID-19.

The origin of this receptor is a human donor who had recovered from COVID-19. The V call is TRBV25-1, the J call TRBJ1-2; the match to TRBD1 covers 8 bases. The sequencing sample was made of CD4+ T cells from blood, cultured in vitro. The CDR3 is CASSFRGPNYGYTF. The DNA of the CDR3 is TGTGCCAGCAGTTTCAGGGGGCCAAACTATGGCTACACCTTC.